What follows is one T cell receptor (beta chain) and its context. CD45RA+ naive and CD45RA-negative memory subsets were separated from CD4+ cells. This table comes from immunoSEQ multiplex PCR, and its TCRdb copy is limited to in-frame clones, with some not included. The sample has around 1.5 million clones, around 98% seen once. The germline V and J ends were trimmed by 0 bases and 1 base, with 12 bases remaining between them. The CDR3 sequence is 16 residues long. Germline V lookup: CDR1 LNHNV, CDR2 YYDKDF (reference sequence). The record originates from a study of shared clonotypes between healthy human individuals.

The sample taken for sequencing was naive CD4+ T cells sorted from blood. Specified subset: CD45RA+ positively selected. The receptor's source is a man aged 25-45 years in good health. The rearrangement joins TRBV15 to TRBJ1-2; no clear D. The DNA for the CDR3 is TGTGCCACCAGCAGAGATAATAGTCAGTATAACTATGGCTACACCTTC. It specifies CATSRDNSQYNYGYTF.